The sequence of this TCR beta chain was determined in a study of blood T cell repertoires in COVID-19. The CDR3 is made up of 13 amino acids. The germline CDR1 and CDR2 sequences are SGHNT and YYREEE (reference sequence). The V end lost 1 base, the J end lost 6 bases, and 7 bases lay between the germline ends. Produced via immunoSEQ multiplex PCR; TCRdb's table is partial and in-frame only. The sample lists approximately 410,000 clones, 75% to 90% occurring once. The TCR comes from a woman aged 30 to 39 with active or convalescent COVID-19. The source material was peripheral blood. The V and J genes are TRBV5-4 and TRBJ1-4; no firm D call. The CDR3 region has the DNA TGTGCCAGCAGCTTGCAGGCCGATGAAAAACTGTTTTTT. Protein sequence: CASSLQADEKLFF. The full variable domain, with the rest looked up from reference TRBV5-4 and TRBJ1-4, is ETGVTQSPTHLIKTRGQQVTLRCSSQSGHNTVSWYQQALGQGPQFIFQYYREEENGRGNFPPRFSGLQFPNYSSELNVNALELDDSALYLCASSLQADEKLFFGSGTQLSVL.